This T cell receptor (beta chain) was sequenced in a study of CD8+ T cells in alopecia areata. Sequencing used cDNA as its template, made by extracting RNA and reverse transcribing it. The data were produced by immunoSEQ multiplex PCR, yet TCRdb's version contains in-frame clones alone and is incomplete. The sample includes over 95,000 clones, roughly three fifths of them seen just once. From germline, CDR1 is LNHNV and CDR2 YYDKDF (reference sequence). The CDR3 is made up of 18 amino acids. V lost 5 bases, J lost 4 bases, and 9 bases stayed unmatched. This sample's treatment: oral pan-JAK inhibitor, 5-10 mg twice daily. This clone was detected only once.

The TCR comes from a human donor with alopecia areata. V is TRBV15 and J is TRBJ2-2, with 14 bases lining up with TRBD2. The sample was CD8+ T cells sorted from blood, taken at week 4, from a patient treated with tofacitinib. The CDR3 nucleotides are TGTGCCACCAGCGCCCGACCGGGACTAGCGGGAGTCACCGGGGAGCTGTTTTTT. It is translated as CATSARPGLAGVTGELFF.